A single sample gave rise to the 18 T cell receptor beta chains below, sequenced in a study of blood T cells in healthy people across ages. A J-beta primer mix and a sample-barcoded 5' primer were used in a second PCR of about 6 to 12 cycles. MiXCR was run by TCRdb on the 5' RACE reads, yielding one entry per CDR3 protein. The sample lists 750,000 to 1,000,000 distinct CDR3 sequences, almost 30% occurring once. These records were also assigned to another study, of T cells of mothers and their children.

What was sequenced was blood. The origin of the receptors is a woman aged 40 to 50 in good health.

This clonotype came up many times. The rearrangement links TRBV10-3 to TRBJ1-6, with D perhaps TRBD1 (5 bases). V gave up 4 bases and J gave up 7 bases, with 8 bases separating them. This CDR3 spans 13 amino acids. The germline V gene has CDR1 ENHRY and CDR2 SYGVKD. CDR3 in DNA: TGTGCCATCAGTGTCAGGGACAATTCACCCCTCCACTTT. Protein product: CAISVRDNSPLHF.

J is TRBJ1-1 and V is TRBV24-1; D is unresolved. CDR1 and CDR2 from the germline V gene are KGHDR and SFDVKD. The CDR3 has 13 amino acids. Trimming left V 5 bases short and J 5 bases short, with 11 bases between. The DNA of the CDR3 is TGTGCCACCAGTGGATCGTTCGGTACTGAAGCTTTCTTT. Its protein is CATSGSFGTEAFF.

The rearrangement links TRBV12-3 or TRBV12-4 to TRBJ2-7; tentatively, D is TRBD2 (7 bases). V lost 6 bases and J lost 7, with 22 bases in between. The length of the CDR3 is 15 residues. The CDR3 region is CASRTWGGQENEQYF. CDR3 in DNA: TGTGCCAGCAGGACCTGGGGGGGGCAAGAAAATGAGCAGTACTTC.

Only a few counts were recorded for this clonotype. This may be a read error, as it is one base from a much larger clone. The gene calls are TRBV9 and TRBJ2-1; D is unclear. From germline, CDR1 is SGDLS and CDR2 YYNGEE. The CDR3 covers 12 residues. V lost 3 bases and J 5 bases, leaving 6 bases between the germline ends. CDR3 nucleotides: TGTGCCAGCAGCGCCCTTAACAATGAGCAGTTCTTC. Encoded protein: CASSALNNEQFF.

The CDR3 DNA sequence: TGTGCCAGCAGCCAAGACGTGGGGATGAACACTGAAGCTTTCTTT. Translated, it gives CASSQDVGMNTEAFF. The chain links TRBV3-1 to TRBJ1-1; D is ambiguous. The CDR3 is 15 amino acids. Trimming took off 0 bases at V and 0 bases at J, with 8 bases between the two ends. Looked up from germline, CDR1 is LGHDT and CDR2 is YNNKEL (reference sequence).

At least ten counts were recorded for this clonotype. CDR3 amino acids: CSARSGGTGEKDEQYF. The CDR3 nucleotides are TGCAGTGCTAGGTCGGGGGGGACAGGGGAGAAAGACGAGCAGTACTTC. The V and J genes are TRBV20-1 and TRBJ2-7; 10 positions agree with TRBD1. The CDR3 length is 16 residues. Germline V lookup: CDR1 DFQATT, CDR2 SNEGSKA (reference sequence). V trimming: 3 bases; J trimming: 5 bases; junction bases outside the gene matches: 13.

The sample holds many counts of this clonotype. The rearrangement links TRBV9 to TRBJ2-5; 11 nucleotides line up with TRBD2. J was trimmed by 5 bases and V by 0 bases; bases with no gene match: 12. The CDR3 totals 18 residues. From germline, CDR1 is SGDLS and CDR2 YYNGEE. The CDR3: CASSVVGSGGGGKETQYF. As DNA, the CDR3 is TGTGCCAGCAGCGTAGTTGGTAGCGGGGGGGGAGGGAAGGAGACCCAGTACTTC.

The chain combines TRBV9 with TRBJ1-4; D perhaps matches TRBD1 (5 bases). From germline, CDR1 is SGDLS and CDR2 YYNGEE. The CDR3 totals 14 residues. V was shortened by 0 bases and J by 8 bases, with 11 bases between the two germline ends. CDR3 region: CASSVAGTGEKLFF. CDR3 nucleotide sequence: TGTGCCAGCAGCGTAGCCGGGACGGGCGAAAAACTGTTTTTT.

The table lists this clonotype with a few counts. The chain has TRBV29-1 and TRBJ2-1, with 7 bases that match TRBD1. CDR3 length equals 13 residues. Germline assignment: CDR1 SQVTM and CDR2 ANQGSEA. Unmatched junction bases numbered 6, after V lost 7 bases and J lost 3 bases. The CDR3 DNA follows: TGCAGCGCCCGTGACAGGGACTACAATGAGCAGTTCTTC. Translation: CSARDRDYNEQFF.

This chain connects TRBV28 to TRBJ2-5, with 12 bases lining up with TRBD1. This CDR3 contains 14 residues. V was pared by 6 bases and J by 5 bases, with 4 bases of the junction left unmatched. Germline assignment: CDR1 MDHEN and CDR2 SYDVKM. The chain's CDR3 is CASRGQGAGETQYF. The CDR3 DNA reads as TGTGCCAGCAGGGGACAGGGGGCGGGGGAGACCCAGTACTTC. Together with reference TRBV28 and TRBJ2-5, the CDR3 gives the full variable domain: DVKVTQSSRYLVKRTGEKVFLECVQDMDHENMFWYRQDPGLGLRLIYFSYDVKMKEKGDIPEGYSVSREKKERFSLILESASTNQTSMYLCASRGQGAGETQYFGPGTRLLVL.

This clonotype has more than one count but fewer than ten. J is TRBJ2-1 and V is TRBV29-1; 10 positions agree with TRBD1. Germline V lookup: CDR1 SQVTM, CDR2 ANQGSEA. This CDR3 comprises 13 residues. Germline trimming cut 4 bases from V and 6 bases from J; bases unmatched to any gene: 3. This CDR3 reads CSVGRTGGNEQFF. DNA for the CDR3: TGCAGCGTTGGAAGGACAGGGGGCAATGAGCAGTTCTTC.

The V call is TRBV30, the J call TRBJ1-1; possibly TRBD1 for D (5 bases). The CDR3 has 13 residues. Germline values: CDR1 GTSNPN, CDR2 SVGIG (reference sequence). The ends were cut back, 5 bases at V and 11 bases at J, with 21 bases in the middle. CDR3 bases: TGTGCCTGGGAGGGGCGCGCAGGAATCACGGCTTTCTTT. Amino acids: CAWEGRAGITAFF.

This clonotype was counted between two and nine times. The J gene is TRBJ1-3, the V gene TRBV29-1, with a possible D match to TRBD1 (6 bases). In germline, CDR1 is SQVTM, CDR2 ANQGSEA. This CDR3 is 14 amino acids long. V lost 7 bases, J lost 0 bases, and 13 bases lay in between. Written as DNA, the CDR3 is TGCAGCGCCTCTCAGGACAGCTCTGGAAACACCATATATTTT. Translation: CSASQDSSGNTIYF.

In the case of this clonotype: A much larger clone sits a single nucleotide away, making a read error possible. The chain combines TRBV10-3 with TRBJ2-3, with 14 bases fitting TRBD2. Germline V CDR1 and CDR2: ENHRY, SYGVKD. The CDR3 length is 14 residues. CDR3 loop: CALGTSGGGDSQYF. For the CDR3, the DNA is TGTGCCTTGGGGACTAGCGGGGGAGGAGATTCGCAGTATTTT.

The V and J genes are TRBV11-2 and TRBJ2-2; 7 bases fit TRBD1. CDR3 length: 15 amino acids. The V gene end was trimmed by 2 bases and the J gene end by 4 bases; junction bases not matched to a gene: 4. The germline gives CDR1 SGHAT, CDR2 FQNNGV. CDR3 protein: CASSLRQGATGELFF. CDR3 DNA: TGTGCCAGCAGCTTAAGACAGGGAGCCACCGGGGAGCTGTTTTTT.

This clonotype was observed a handful of times. CDR3 nucleotides: TGCAGTGCTAAAGCGGGCCCACACAATGAGCAGTTCTTC. Amino acid sequence: CSAKAGPHNEQFF. The rearrangement joins TRBV20-1 to TRBJ2-1; a weak D match, TRBD2 (6 bases). The CDR3 is 13 amino acids. With 4 bases removed from V and 5 bases from J, the gap between germline ends came to 12 bases. The V gene's germline CDR1 is DFQATT and CDR2 SNEGSKA (reference sequence).

This clonotype occurred a few times. The chain is built from TRBV20-1 and TRBJ1-1; the match to TRBD1 covers 9 bases. Germline V gives CDR1 DFQATT, CDR2 SNEGSKA (reference sequence). V lost 6 bases and J lost 1; bases outside the gene matches: 12. The CDR3 is 16 amino acids. CDR3 nucleotides: TGCAGTGCCGCTGACAGGGGGATGAGGCGGAACACTGAAGCTTTCTTT. It translates to CSAADRGMRRNTEAFF.

CDR3 DNA: TGTGCCGTCCAAGCAGCGGGTCTCTACGAGCAGTACTTC. Its protein product is CAVQAAGLYEQYF. The chain employs TRBV10-3 and TRBJ2-7; D possibly corresponds to TRBD2 (6 bases). CDR1 and CDR2 from the germline V gene are ENHRY and SYGVKD. V dropped 11 bases and J dropped 3 bases, with 17 bases sitting between them. This CDR3 has 13 residues.